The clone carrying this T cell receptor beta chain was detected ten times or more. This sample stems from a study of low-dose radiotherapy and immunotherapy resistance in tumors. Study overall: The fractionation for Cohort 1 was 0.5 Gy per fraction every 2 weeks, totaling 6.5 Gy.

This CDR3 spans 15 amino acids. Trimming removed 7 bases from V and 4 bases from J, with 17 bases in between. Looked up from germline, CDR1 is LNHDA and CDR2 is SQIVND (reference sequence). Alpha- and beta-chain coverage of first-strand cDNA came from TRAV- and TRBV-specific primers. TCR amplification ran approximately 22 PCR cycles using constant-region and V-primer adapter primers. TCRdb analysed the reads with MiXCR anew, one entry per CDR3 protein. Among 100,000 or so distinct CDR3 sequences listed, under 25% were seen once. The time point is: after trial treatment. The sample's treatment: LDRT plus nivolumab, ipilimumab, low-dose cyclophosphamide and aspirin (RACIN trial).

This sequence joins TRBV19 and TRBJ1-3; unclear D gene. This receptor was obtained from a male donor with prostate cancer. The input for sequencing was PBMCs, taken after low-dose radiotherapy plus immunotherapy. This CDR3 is CASTKMGTGGNTIYF. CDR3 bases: TGTGCCAGTACTAAGATGGGAACCGGGGGAAACACCATATATTTT.